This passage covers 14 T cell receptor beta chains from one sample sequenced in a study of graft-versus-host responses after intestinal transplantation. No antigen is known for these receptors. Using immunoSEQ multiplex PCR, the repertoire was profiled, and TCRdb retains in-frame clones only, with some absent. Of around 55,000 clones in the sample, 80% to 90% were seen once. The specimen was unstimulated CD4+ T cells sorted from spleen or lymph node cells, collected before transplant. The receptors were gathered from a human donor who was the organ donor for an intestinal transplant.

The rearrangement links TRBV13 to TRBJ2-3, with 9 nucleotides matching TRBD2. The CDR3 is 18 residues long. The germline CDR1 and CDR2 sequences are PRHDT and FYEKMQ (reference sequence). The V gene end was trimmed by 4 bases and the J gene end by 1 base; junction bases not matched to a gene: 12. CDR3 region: CASSSLAGYSGGTDTQYF. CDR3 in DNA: TGTGCCAGCAGCTCCCTAGCGGGATATTCGGGGGGCACAGATACGCAGTATTTT.

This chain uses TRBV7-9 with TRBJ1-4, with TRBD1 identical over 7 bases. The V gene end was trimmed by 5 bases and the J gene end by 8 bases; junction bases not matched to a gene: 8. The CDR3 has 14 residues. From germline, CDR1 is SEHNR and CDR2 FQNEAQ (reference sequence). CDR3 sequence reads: CASSVQGGREKLFF. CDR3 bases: TGTGCCAGCAGCGTCCAGGGGGGAAGGGAAAAACTGTTTTTT.

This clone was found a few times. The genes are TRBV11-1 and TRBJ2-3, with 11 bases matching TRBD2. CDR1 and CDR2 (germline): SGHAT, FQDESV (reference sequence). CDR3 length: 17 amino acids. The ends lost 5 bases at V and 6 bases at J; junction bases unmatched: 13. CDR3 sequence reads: CASSPRNLAGGGDTQYF. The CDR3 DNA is TGTGCCAGCAGCCCGCGAAACCTAGCGGGAGGCGGCGATACGCAGTATTTT.

In DNA form, the CDR3 reads TGTGCCAGCAGCTTGGTGCTGGCAGGGAACTATGGCTACACCTTC. As protein: CASSLVLAGNYGYTF. The J gene is TRBJ1-2, the V gene TRBV5-6; perhaps TRBD1 as D (5 bases). V was pared by 0 bases and J by 2 bases, with 11 bases between. The CDR3 extends over 15 amino acids. Germline V gene lookup returns CDR1 SGHDT and CDR2 YYEEEE.

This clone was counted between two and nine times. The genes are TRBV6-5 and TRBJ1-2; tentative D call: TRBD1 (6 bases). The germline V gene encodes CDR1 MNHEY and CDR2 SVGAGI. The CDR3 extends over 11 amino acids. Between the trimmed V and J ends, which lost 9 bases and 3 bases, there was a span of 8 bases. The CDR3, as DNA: TGTGCCAGTGGACAGTACTATGGCTACACCTTC. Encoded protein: CASGQYYGYTF.

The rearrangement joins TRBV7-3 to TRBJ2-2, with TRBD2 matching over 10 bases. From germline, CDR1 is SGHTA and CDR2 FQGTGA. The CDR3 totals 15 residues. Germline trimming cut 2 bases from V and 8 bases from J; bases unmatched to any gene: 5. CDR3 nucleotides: TGTGCCAGCAGCTTAGTAGCGGGAGGAAGAGGGGAGCTGTTTTTT. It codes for CASSLVAGGRGELFF.

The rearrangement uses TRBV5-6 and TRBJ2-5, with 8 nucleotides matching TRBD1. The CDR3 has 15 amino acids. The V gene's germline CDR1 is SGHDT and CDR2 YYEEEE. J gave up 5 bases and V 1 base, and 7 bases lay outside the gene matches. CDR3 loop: CASSLIAGGIETQYF. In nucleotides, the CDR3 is TGTGCCAGCAGCTTGATCGCAGGGGGCATCGAGACCCAGTACTTC. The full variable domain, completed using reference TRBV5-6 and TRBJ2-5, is DAGVTQSPTHLIKTRGQQVTLRCSPKSGHDTVSWYQQALGQGPQFIFQYYEEEERQRGNFPDRFSGHQFPNYSSELNVNALLLGDSALYLCASSLIAGGIETQYFGPGTRLLVL.

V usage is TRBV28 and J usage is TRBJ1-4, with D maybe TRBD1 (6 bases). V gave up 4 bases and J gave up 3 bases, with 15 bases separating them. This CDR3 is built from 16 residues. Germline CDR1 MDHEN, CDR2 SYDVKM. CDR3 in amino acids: CASSSKTGISNEKLFF. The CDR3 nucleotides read TGTGCCAGCAGTTCGAAAACAGGGATATCTAATGAAAAACTGTTTTTT.

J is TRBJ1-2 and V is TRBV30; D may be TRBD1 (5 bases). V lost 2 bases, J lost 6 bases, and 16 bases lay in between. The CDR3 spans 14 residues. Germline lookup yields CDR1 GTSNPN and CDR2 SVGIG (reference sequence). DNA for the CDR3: TGTGCCTGGAGTTTTCGCGGGGCGGTCGATGGCTACACCTTC. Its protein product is CAWSFRGAVDGYTF.

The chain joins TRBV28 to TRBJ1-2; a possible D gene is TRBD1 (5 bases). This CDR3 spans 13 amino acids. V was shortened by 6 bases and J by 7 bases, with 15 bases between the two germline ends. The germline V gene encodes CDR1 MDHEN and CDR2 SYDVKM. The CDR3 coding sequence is TGTGCCAGCAGCTATAGACAGTACCGTGGCTACACCTTC. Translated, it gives CASSYRQYRGYTF.

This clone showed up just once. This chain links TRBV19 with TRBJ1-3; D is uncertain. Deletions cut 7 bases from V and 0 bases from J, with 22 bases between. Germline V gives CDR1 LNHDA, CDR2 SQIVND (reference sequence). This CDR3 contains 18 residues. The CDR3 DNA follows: TGTGCCAGTATCGATCAAACCCGCCCTAATCCCTCTGGAAACACCATATATTTT. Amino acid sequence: CASIDQTRPNPSGNTIYF.

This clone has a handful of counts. Here the CDR3 reads CASSEDRAGNQPQHF. The CDR3 DNA sequence: TGTGCCAGCAGTGAAGACAGAGCTGGTAATCAGCCCCAGCATTTT. The J gene is TRBJ1-5, the V gene TRBV6-1; D remains unclear. The germline V gene has CDR1 MNHNS and CDR2 SASEGT. Trimming removed 1 base at V and 4 bases at J, with 11 bases between. This CDR3 is built from 15 residues.

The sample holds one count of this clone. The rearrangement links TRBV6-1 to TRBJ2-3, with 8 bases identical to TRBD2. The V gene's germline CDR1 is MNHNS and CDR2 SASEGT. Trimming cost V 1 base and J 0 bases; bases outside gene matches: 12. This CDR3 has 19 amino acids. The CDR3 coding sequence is TGTGCCAGCAGTGAAGAGGGCGCGGGAGGTCTTACTAGCACAGATACGCAGTATTTT. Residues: CASSEEGAGGLTSTDTQYF.

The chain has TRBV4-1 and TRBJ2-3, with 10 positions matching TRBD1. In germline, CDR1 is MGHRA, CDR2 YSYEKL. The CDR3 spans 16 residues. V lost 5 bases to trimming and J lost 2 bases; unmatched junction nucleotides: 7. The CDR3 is CASSVGTGVFTDTQYF. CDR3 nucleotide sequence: TGCGCCAGCAGCGTTGGGACAGGGGTTTTCACAGATACGCAGTATTTT.